A single sample is the source of the 7 T cell receptor beta chains below, sequenced in a study of cytomegalovirus exposure and HLA in healthy donors. In the PCR, 60 Vbeta and 13 Jbeta primers were used. Sequencing was performed with immunoSEQ multiplex PCR; in TCRdb, only in-frame clones are kept and a portion is missing. The sample shows approximately 160,000 clones, 70% to 90% of them seen only once. Source material: PBMCs. The receptors were sampled from a woman under 30 in good health and CMV-seronegative.

The chain recombines TRBV7-9 with TRBJ1-1; 8 bases align to TRBD1. Germline trimming cut 6 bases from V and 4 bases from J; bases unmatched to any gene: 4. Germline values: CDR1 SEHNR, CDR2 FQNEAQ (reference sequence). The CDR3 sequence is 13 residues long. Here the CDR3 DNA reads TGTGCCAGCAGACTCGGACAGGGCACTGAAGCTTTCTTT. It translates to CASRLGQGTEAFF.

CDR3 nucleotide sequence: TGTGCCAGCAGTGACAGGGGCAATCAGCCCCAGCATTTT. The encoded protein is CASSDRGNQPQHF. The gene calls are TRBV2 and TRBJ1-5; D is perhaps TRBD1 (5 bases). The germline V and J ends were trimmed by 3 bases and 2 bases, with 5 bases remaining between them. Germline V gives CDR1 SNHLY, CDR2 FYNNEI. The CDR3 totals 13 residues.

This clone was seen a single time. The chain has TRBV10-3 and TRBJ2-2; 7 positions match TRBD2. This CDR3 spans 17 amino acids. Germline V gene lookup returns CDR1 ENHRY and CDR2 SYGVKD. The J segment lost 1 base and the V segment lost 0 bases, leaving 5 bases of the junction unmatched. CDR3 in amino acids: CAISESASGGNTGELFF. The DNA of the CDR3 is TGTGCCATCAGTGAGTCAGCTAGCGGAGGGAACACCGGGGAGCTGTTTTTT.

V and J are TRBV6-1 and TRBJ1-6, with D maybe TRBD1 (6 bases). CDR1 and CDR2 from the germline V gene are MNHNS and SASEGT. This CDR3 spans 17 amino acids. V was shortened by 0 bases and J by 10 bases, with 19 bases between the two germline ends. The CDR3 DNA reads TGTGCCAGCAGTGAAGCGCGGGGGGCAGGCAGTCACTCACCCCTCCACTTT. Translated: CASSEARGAGSHSPLHF.

This clone was counted only a few times. J is TRBJ2-2 and V is TRBV7-3; 7 positions agree with TRBD2. J gave up 1 base and V 5 bases, and 7 bases lay outside the gene matches. Germline loops: CDR1 SGHTA, CDR2 FQGTGA. This CDR3 spans 16 amino acids. The CDR3 region is CASSPPSGMNTGELFF. The CDR3 coding sequence is TGTGCCAGCAGCCCACCTAGCGGTATGAACACCGGGGAGCTGTTTTTT.

The rearrangement uses TRBV7-2 and TRBJ2-1, with a weak D call TRBD1 (5 bases). Trimming cost V 2 bases and J 5 bases, with 10 bases left between them. This CDR3 comprises 14 residues. Germline CDR1 and CDR2: SGHTA and FQGNSA. The CDR3: CASSLSRTHNEQFF. For the CDR3, the DNA is TGTGCCAGCAGCTTAAGCAGGACACACAATGAGCAGTTCTTC.

The chain has TRBV4-1 and TRBJ1-5; no clear D. Germline assignment: CDR1 MGHRA and CDR2 YSYEKL. The CDR3 covers 15 residues. The V gene lost 0 bases and the J gene lost 9 bases, with 15 bases spanning the gap. CDR3 sequence (DNA): TGCGCCAGCAGCCAAGAGTATCGTCGAGATTGGCCCCAGCATTTT. It specifies CASSQEYRRDWPQHF.